This entry lists 29 T cell receptor beta chains sequenced from one sample in a study of OX40 agonist ivuxolimab in advanced cancers. Receptor amplification or capture employed the immunoSEQ multiplex PCR assay. The source is immuneACCESS, and TCRdb retained only in-frame sequences with V and J called. Part of the clones is not carried over; for the studies checked, unresolved V genes explain less than half of this, and the remainder is unexplained. The sample has tens of thousands of clones on record, 80% to 90% of them singletons. 0.3% to 0.4% of the sample lies in the top ten. Sequencing used CD4+ or CD8+ T cells sorted from blood, obtained in a trial of the OX40 agonist ivuxolimab. These receptors all stem from an adult with an advanced solid tumor such as melanoma, head and neck, liver or kidney cancer.

The chain links TRBV4-1 to TRBJ2-7, with 7 bases lining up with TRBD1. The CDR3 totals 16 residues. V shed 0 bases, J shed 0 bases, and the junction held 5 bases outside the gene matches. The V gene's germline CDR1 is MGHRA and CDR2 YSYEKL. CDR3 in DNA: TGCGCCAGCAGCCAAGATCAGGGGGATGTCTCCTACGAGCAGTACTTC. Translated, it gives CASSQDQGDVSYEQYF.

This rearrangement joins TRBV6-5 to TRBJ2-7, with 8 bases lining up with TRBD1. V lost 6 bases, J lost 3 bases, and 4 bases stayed unmatched. Looked up from germline, CDR1 is MNHEY and CDR2 is SVGAGI. CDR3 length: 13 residues. The DNA of the CDR3 is TGTGCCAGCAGACCGGACAGGGACTACGAGCAGTACTTC. Encoded protein: CASRPDRDYEQYF.

The rearrangement links TRBV30 to TRBJ2-3, with TRBD1 matching over 7 bases. V shed 5 bases, J shed 0 bases, and the junction held 2 bases outside the gene matches. The CDR3 is made up of 13 amino acids. Germline loops: CDR1 GTSNPN, CDR2 SVGIG (reference sequence). The CDR3 coding sequence is TGTGCCTGGGGACAGGCTAGCACAGATACGCAGTATTTT. Residues: CAWGQASTDTQYF.

This clone was counted between two and nine times. The V and J genes are TRBV10-3 and TRBJ1-2, with 8 nucleotides matching TRBD1. The germline gives CDR1 ENHRY, CDR2 SYGVKD. V shed 0 bases, J shed 7 bases, and the junction held 1 base outside the gene matches. This CDR3 spans 13 amino acids. In nucleotides, the CDR3 is TGTGCCATCAGTGAGTCCGGACAGGGTGGCTACACCTTC. It specifies CAISESGQGGYTF.

The chain carries TRBV14 and TRBJ1-4; weak D call: TRBD1 (6 bases). Trimming left V 9 bases short and J 3 bases short, with 11 bases between. Germline loops: CDR1 SGHDN, CDR2 FVKESK. This CDR3 contains 13 residues. The CDR3 spells CASKGGPNEKLFF. CDR3 DNA sequence: TGTGCCAGTAAGGGGGGACCTAATGAAAAACTGTTTTTT.

Here the CDR3 DNA reads TGTGCCTGGAGAGGTGCGGGGGTCTACAATGAGCAGTTCTTC. As protein: CAWRGAGVYNEQFF. The chain carries TRBV30 and TRBJ2-1; the match to TRBD2 covers 7 bases. Germline assignment: CDR1 GTSNPN and CDR2 SVGIG (reference sequence). CDR3 length: 14 amino acids. The J segment lost 3 bases and the V segment lost 3 bases, leaving 5 bases of the junction unmatched.

The chain carries TRBV5-1 and TRBJ2-1; D is perhaps TRBD2 (6 bases). Germline-derived CDR1 and CDR2 are SGHRS and YFSETQ. V was cut by 0 bases and J by 8 bases, with 15 bases left in between. CDR3 length: 15 amino acids. Written as DNA, the CDR3 is TGCGCCAGCAGCTTGGCAGTCGGCGGGGTGGATGAGCAGTTCTTC. Translation gives CASSLAVGGVDEQFF.

The gene calls are TRBV9 and TRBJ2-7, with D perhaps assigned TRBD1 or TRBD2 (7 bases each). Germline V gives CDR1 SGDLS, CDR2 YYNGEE. Trimming cost V 3 bases and J 1 base, with 14 bases left between them. This CDR3 is 15 amino acids long. The CDR3 spells CASSAAGGVSYEQYF. For the CDR3, the DNA is TGTGCCAGCAGCGCCGCAGGGGGGGTTTCCTACGAGCAGTACTTC.

The genes are TRBV19 and TRBJ1-3; D is ambiguous. This CDR3 has 15 amino acids. V shed 3 bases and J shed 0 bases, with 9 bases lying between them. Germline CDR1 and CDR2: LNHDA and SQIVND (reference sequence). This CDR3 reads CASSIRRNSGNTIYF. CDR3 in DNA: TGTGCCAGTAGTATCCGTAGGAACTCTGGAAACACCATATATTTT.

This clone has just one count. The chain recombines TRBV11-2 with TRBJ2-3; D gene unclear. The CDR3 is 12 residues long. Trimming removed 4 bases from V and 6 bases from J, with 8 bases in between. Germline V lookup: CDR1 SGHAT, CDR2 FQNNGV. CDR3 amino acids: CASSSSVDTQYF. The CDR3 nucleotides read TGTGCCAGCAGCTCTTCCGTGGATACGCAGTATTTT.

This chain joins TRBV27 and TRBJ2-2, with D uncertain. V lost 6 bases to trimming and J lost 2 bases, with 4 bases between them. The CDR3 loop spans 12 amino acids. CDR1 is MNHEY and CDR2 is SMNVEV in the germline V gene (reference sequence). The CDR3 bases are TGTGCCAGCAGCCGAAACACCGGGGAGCTGTTTTTT. Its translation is CASSRNTGELFF.

This chain connects TRBV4-1 to TRBJ2-3; a weak D match, TRBD2 (5 bases). Per the germline V gene, CDR1 is MGHRA and CDR2 is YSYEKL. V lost 4 bases, J lost 5 bases, and 16 bases lay in between. There are 15 residues in the CDR3. In DNA form, the CDR3 reads TGCGCCAGCAGCCGAGGAGCGGCCGGCGGAGATACGCAGTATTTT. Residues: CASSRGAAGGDTQYF.

The chain links TRBV9 to TRBJ1-5; TRBD1 is a possible D gene (5 bases). CDR3 length: 14 amino acids. The ends were cut back, 3 bases at V and 7 bases at J, with 14 bases in the middle. Germline V CDR1 and CDR2: SGDLS, YYNGEE. This CDR3 reads CASSAQLEGQPQHF. DNA of the CDR3: TGTGCCAGCAGCGCTCAACTCGAGGGGCAGCCCCAGCATTTT.

The gene calls are TRBV2 and TRBJ1-3; possible D gene TRBD1, 6 bases. CDR1 is SNHLY, CDR2 FYNNEI, per germline. V dropped 3 bases and J dropped 2 bases, with 11 bases sitting between them. This CDR3 contains 15 residues. This CDR3 is CASSDEGEPGNTIYF. Written as DNA, the CDR3 is TGTGCCAGCAGTGATGAGGGGGAACCTGGAAACACCATATATTTT. Supplemented by reference TRBV2 and TRBJ1-3, the full variable domain reads EPEVTQTPSHQVTQMGQEVILRCVPISNHLYFYWYRQILGQKVEFLVSFYNNEISEKSEIFDDQFSVERPDGSNFTLKIRSTKLEDSAMYFCASSDEGEPGNTIYFGEGSWLTVV.

The rearrangement joins TRBV15 to TRBJ2-5, with D possibly matching TRBD1 (5 bases). Germline lookup yields CDR1 LNHNV and CDR2 YYDKDF (reference sequence). The CDR3 runs to 16 residues. V lost 0 bases and J 2 bases, leaving 13 bases between the germline ends. The DNA for the CDR3 is TGTGCCACCAGCAGAGATGCCCCCTCAGGGCAAGAGACCCAGTACTTC. This translates into CATSRDAPSGQETQYF. Full variable domain (rest looked up from reference TRBV15 and TRBJ2-5): DAMVIQNPRYQVTQFGKPVTLSCSQTLNHNVMYWYQQKSSQAPKLLFHYYDKDFNNEADTPDNFQSRRPNTSFCFLDIRSPGLGDTAMYLCATSRDAPSGQETQYFGPGTRLLVL.

The chain employs TRBV6-5 and TRBJ1-1; possible D gene TRBD1, 6 bases. The germline V gene has CDR1 MNHEY and CDR2 SVGAGI. The ends were cut back, 5 bases at V and 0 bases at J, with 13 bases in the middle. This CDR3 contains 15 residues. The CDR3 region is CASSPQGRMNTEAFF. The DNA for the CDR3 is TGTGCCAGCAGTCCGCAGGGGCGCATGAACACTGAAGCTTTCTTT.

The chain recombines TRBV7-9 with TRBJ2-3, with 7 bases fitting TRBD1. The CDR3 spans 15 residues. Trimming removed 0 bases from V and 7 bases from J; junction bases left unmatched: 7. The germline V gene encodes CDR1 SEHNR and CDR2 FQNEAQ (reference sequence). The CDR3: CASSLAGTVSNTQYF. CDR3 nucleotides: TGTGCCAGCAGCTTAGCGGGGACAGTTTCAAATACGCAGTATTTT.

In nucleotides, the CDR3 is TGCAGTGCCCCACTAGCGGATACGCAGTATTTT. This gives the protein CSAPLADTQYF. The gene calls are TRBV20-1 and TRBJ2-3; 7 nucleotides line up with TRBD2. CDR3 size: 11 residues. The V gene end was trimmed by 6 bases and the J gene end by 6 bases; junction bases not matched to a gene: 3. CDR1 and CDR2 from the germline V gene are DFQATT and SNEGSKA (reference sequence).

The V and J genes are TRBV5-1 and TRBJ1-1; D perhaps matches TRBD1 (6 bases). This CDR3 contains 15 residues. The germline gives CDR1 SGHRS, CDR2 YFSETQ. V lost 4 bases, J lost 1 base, and 14 bases lay in between. CDR3 amino acids: CASSADKDRNTEAFF. DNA for the CDR3: TGCGCCAGCAGCGCGGACAAGGACAGGAACACTGAAGCTTTCTTT.

V is TRBV9 and J is TRBJ2-5, with D possibly matching TRBD2 (6 bases). The CDR3 is 14 residues long. Germline V gives CDR1 SGDLS, CDR2 YYNGEE. The germline V and J ends were trimmed by 4 bases and 2 bases, with 12 bases remaining between them. The CDR3: CASSPRDFQETQYF. As DNA, the CDR3 is TGTGCCAGCAGCCCCCGGGACTTTCAAGAGACCCAGTACTTC. Full variable domain (missing parts from reference TRBV9 and TRBJ2-5): DSGVTQTPKHLITATGQRVTLRCSPRSGDLSVYWYQQSLDQGLQFLIQYYNGEERAKGNILERFSAQQFPDLHSELNLSSLELGDSALYFCASSPRDFQETQYFGPGTRLLVL.

The chain is built from TRBV28 and TRBJ1-1; no definite D call. Germline lookup yields CDR1 MDHEN and CDR2 SYDVKM. Trimming pared 4 bases from V and 1 base from J, leaving 10 bases between. There are 14 residues in the CDR3. The CDR3 DNA sequence: TGTGCCAGCAGTTCCCCATACCGGAACACTGAAGCTTTCTTT. It translates to CASSSPYRNTEAFF.

This clone was seen only once. This chain links TRBV4-2 with TRBJ2-1; 8 bases align to TRBD2. The CDR3 has 16 residues. Germline assignment: CDR1 LGHNA and CDR2 YNFKEQ. V was pared by 4 bases and J by 6 bases, with 11 bases of the junction left unmatched. The CDR3 DNA reads as TGTGCCAGCAGCCTCCAAAGCGGGGGAAATCGCAATGAGCAGTTCTTC. It yields the protein CASSLQSGGNRNEQFF.

This clone was seen just once. The gene calls are TRBV9 and TRBJ2-7; D not certain. The CDR3 consists of 15 residues. Germline loops: CDR1 SGDLS, CDR2 YYNGEE. V lost 4 bases to trimming and J lost 4 bases, with 18 bases between them. CDR3 in DNA: TGTGCCAGCAGCCTAGACGGAGTGGCCCGGTACGAGCAGTACTTC. Protein product: CASSLDGVARYEQYF.

The V and J genes are TRBV1 and TRBJ2-5; the D call in the table, TRBD1, was not verified against the DNA. TRBV1 is tagged as a pseudogene. This CDR3 spans 15 amino acids. The CDR3 DNA sequence: TGCACCAGCAGCCAACAAAAGGGGGAATGGGAGACCCAGTACTTC. Its protein product is CTSSQQKGEWETQYF.

The genes are TRBV7-9 and TRBJ2-7, with TRBD2 identical over 11 bases. The germline V gene has CDR1 SEHNR and CDR2 FQNEAQ (reference sequence). V lost 1 base, J lost 5 bases, and 4 bases stayed unmatched. The CDR3 runs to 15 residues. CDR3 sequence: CASSLGTSGSHEQYF. The DNA of the CDR3 is TGTGCCAGCAGCTTAGGGACTAGCGGGTCCCACGAGCAGTACTTC.

This rearrangement joins TRBV7-2 to TRBJ2-7; maybe TRBD2 (6 bases). The CDR3 is made up of 15 amino acids. Trimming took 5 bases from V and 3 from J, leaving 17 bases between them. The germline V gene encodes CDR1 SGHTA and CDR2 FQGNSA. The CDR3 sequence is CASSHSRGRNYEQYF. CDR3 DNA sequence: TGTGCCAGCAGCCACTCCCGGGGGAGAAACTACGAGCAGTACTTC.

V and J are TRBV19 and TRBJ1-1; D may be TRBD1 (6 bases). Per the germline V gene, CDR1 is LNHDA and CDR2 is SQIVND (reference sequence). CDR3 length equals 15 residues. V shed 7 bases and J shed 7 bases, with 22 bases lying between them. CDR3 sequence: CASTRSGARMGEAFF. As DNA, the CDR3 is TGTGCCAGTACACGATCAGGGGCCCGGATGGGTGAAGCTTTCTTT.

The chain employs TRBV10-2 and TRBJ1-2, with no clear D. Deletions cut 5 bases from V and 7 bases from J, with 8 bases between. Germline CDR1 WSHSY, CDR2 SAAADI. CDR3 length equals 11 residues. CDR3 sequence reads: CASSLSGGYTF. The CDR3 bases are TGCGCCAGCAGTTTGTCGGGTGGCTACACCTTC.

In this sample, this clone turned up a few times. CDR3 nucleotides: TGTGCCAGCAGTTCCCTTGGTCCAGCCTTAGAAAGGCTGTTTTTT. Amino acids: CASSSLGPALERLFF. The chain links TRBV5-6 to TRBJ1-4; no firm D call. The CDR3 sequence is 15 residues long. Looked up from germline, CDR1 is SGHDT and CDR2 is YYEEEE. With 5 bases removed from V and 14 bases from J, the gap between germline ends came to 25 bases.